The 22 T cell receptor beta chains below come from one sample, sequenced in a study of T cells in Graves' hyperthyroidism and ophthalmopathy. RNA transcripts yielded amplified TCR beta CDR3 regions. When the TCR CDR3 underwent first-round RT-PCR, the HTBI primer set was used. A single record per CDR3 protein comes from TCRdb applying MiXCR to the multiplex PCR reads. The sample carries more than 350,000 distinct CDR3 sequences, more than 12% recorded once. The sequencing input was blood. These TCRs come from a woman in her thirties with Graves' hyperthyroidism.

This clonotype was observed at least ten times. The rearrangement joins TRBV28 to TRBJ2-7, with 12 bases lining up with TRBD1. The length of the CDR3 is 18 residues. The ends lost 3 bases at V and 0 bases at J; junction bases unmatched: 9. CDR1 is MDHEN and CDR2 is SYDVKM in the germline V gene. CDR3 protein: CASSFGPGTGGFSYEQYF. Written as DNA, the CDR3 is TGTGCCAGCAGTTTCGGGCCGGGGACAGGGGGCTTCTCCTACGAGCAGTACTTC. The variable domain in full, completed from reference TRBV28 and TRBJ2-7, reads DVKVTQSSRYLVKRTGEKVFLECVQDMDHENMFWYRQDPGLGLRLIYFSYDVKMKEKGDIPEGYSVSREKKERFSLILESASTNQTSMYLCASSFGPGTGGFSYEQYFGPGTRLTVT.

Remarks on this clonotype: Since a much larger clone is just one base distant, this may be a read error. The chain has TRBV27 and TRBJ1-1; 8 bases align to TRBD1. CDR1 is MNHEY, CDR2 SMNVEV, per germline (reference sequence). This CDR3 spans 14 amino acids. The V gene end was trimmed by 5 bases and the J gene end by 5 bases; junction bases not matched to a gene: 7. The DNA of the CDR3 is TGTGCCAGCAGTGCCCGGACAGGGTATACTGAAGCTTTCTTT. Protein: CASSARTGYTEAFF.

This clonotype was seen a handful of times. The V and J genes are TRBV6-1 and TRBJ1-4; the D gene is possibly TRBD1 (5 bases). Germline V gives CDR1 MNHNS, CDR2 SASEGT. The CDR3 totals 15 residues. Trimming pared 5 bases from V and 2 bases from J, leaving 12 bases between. CDR3 nucleotides: TGTGCCAGCAGTTCGCCAGGGACCACTAATGAAAAACTGTTTTTT. Translating gives CASSSPGTTNEKLFF.

The genes are TRBV10-1 and TRBJ2-1; perhaps D is TRBD1 or TRBD2 (6 bases each). CDR1 and CDR2 from the germline V gene are WNHNN and SYGVQD (reference sequence). The CDR3 consists of 12 residues. The V and J ends lost 3 bases and 12 bases respectively, with 12 bases between them. This CDR3 reads CASSEAGGGQFF. CDR3 bases: TGCGCCAGCAGTGAAGCCGGGGGCGGGCAGTTCTTC.

Notes on this clonotype: A read error is possible here, since a much larger clone lies one base away. The chain links TRBV2 to TRBJ2-7; no definite D call. This CDR3 contains 11 residues. Germline assignment: CDR1 SNHLY and CDR2 FYNNEI. The CDR3 loop is CASGEAYEQYF. CDR3 DNA sequence: TGTGCCAGCGGTGAAGCCTACGAGCAGTACTTC.

V is TRBV24-1 and J is TRBJ1-4; no reliable D call. V was cut by 4 bases and J by 8 bases, with 7 bases left in between. The germline gives CDR1 KGHDR, CDR2 SFDVKD. This CDR3 has 12 residues. As DNA, the CDR3 is TGTGCCACCAGTGAATCAGGAGAAAAACTGTTTTTT. It encodes CATSESGEKLFF.

The chain links TRBV12-3 or TRBV12-4 to TRBJ1-3; 8 nucleotides agree with TRBD1. V lost 6 bases to trimming and J lost 6 bases; unmatched junction nucleotides: 7. There are 14 residues in the CDR3. The CDR3 spells CASRPTGVKNTIYF. DNA for the CDR3: TGTGCCAGCAGGCCGACAGGGGTGAAAAACACCATATATTTT.

V gene TRBV28 combines with J gene TRBJ2-7; D perhaps matches TRBD1 (5 bases). From germline, CDR1 is MDHEN and CDR2 SYDVKM. This CDR3 has 15 amino acids. The V and J ends lost 3 bases and 0 bases respectively, with 12 bases between them. CDR3 region: CASSLGRAYSYEQYF. As DNA, the CDR3 is TGTGCCAGCAGTTTGGGCAGGGCCTACTCCTACGAGCAGTACTTC. The full variable domain, with the rest looked up from reference TRBV28 and TRBJ2-7, is DVKVTQSSRYLVKRTGEKVFLECVQDMDHENMFWYRQDPGLGLRLIYFSYDVKMKEKGDIPEGYSVSREKKERFSLILESASTNQTSMYLCASSLGRAYSYEQYFGPGTRLTVT.

The rearrangement joins TRBV4-1 to TRBJ2-7; no firm D call. Per germline, CDR1 MGHRA and CDR2 YSYEKL. This CDR3 region has 15 residues. V was cut by 3 bases and J by 3 bases, with 15 bases left in between. CDR3 coding DNA: TGCGCCAGCAGCCAGGAAGAACTGAAAAGCTACGAGCAGTACTTC. It specifies CASSQEELKSYEQYF.

This chain links TRBV20-1 with TRBJ2-7; 7 nucleotides align to TRBD2. The ends lost 3 bases at V and 0 bases at J; junction bases unmatched: 8. Germline V lookup: CDR1 DFQATT, CDR2 SNEGSKA (reference sequence). The CDR3 runs 15 residues. The CDR3 loop reads CSASEGLGVSYEQYF. CDR3 DNA sequence: TGCAGTGCTAGCGAAGGACTAGGGGTCTCCTACGAGCAGTACTTC.

The CDR3 nucleotides read TGCAGTGCTAGAGTTAGTAGGACGCAGTATTTT. This codes for CSARVSRTQYF. This rearrangement joins TRBV20-1 to TRBJ2-3; D ambiguous. The CDR3 runs to 11 residues. Per the germline V gene, CDR1 is DFQATT and CDR2 is SNEGSKA (reference sequence). The V end lost 1 base, the J end lost 9 bases, and 8 bases lay between the germline ends.

CDR3 sequence (DNA): TGCAGTGCTGACTACTTTGCCAGCGGGAGGGCAGATACGCAGTATTTT. Residues: CSADYFASGRADTQYF. V gene TRBV20-1 combines with J gene TRBJ2-3, with 10 bases fitting TRBD2. The CDR3 has 16 amino acids. V lost 5 bases, J lost 4 bases, and 12 bases stayed unmatched. Germline V gene sequence: CDR1 DFQATT, CDR2 SNEGSKA (reference sequence).

A few counts support this clonotype. The chain links TRBV29-1 to TRBJ1-4, with D possibly being TRBD1 (6 bases). CDR1 is SQVTM, CDR2 ANQGSEA, per germline. V shed 4 bases and J shed 7 bases, with 16 bases lying between them. The CDR3 length is 14 residues. In DNA, the CDR3 is TGCAGCGTTGGATACGGGGGGCTCGGTGAAAAACTGTTTTTT. Translating it yields CSVGYGGLGEKLFF.

The chain combines TRBV5-6 with TRBJ2-1, with 15 bases fitting TRBD2. The CDR3 contains 18 residues. The V gene end was trimmed by 0 bases and the J gene end by 2 bases; junction bases not matched to a gene: 3. CDR1 and CDR2 (germline): SGHDT, YYEEEE. CDR3 in amino acids: CASSLARTSGRAYNEQFF. In nucleotides, the CDR3 is TGTGCCAGCAGCTTGGCCCGGACTAGCGGGAGGGCCTACAATGAGCAGTTCTTC.

This clonotype was recorded at least ten times. The rearrangement uses TRBV20-1 and TRBJ2-1, with a tentative D call TRBD1 (5 bases). Trimming pared 5 bases from V and 9 bases from J, leaving 20 bases between. The CDR3 length is 14 residues. Germline assignment: CDR1 DFQATT and CDR2 SNEGSKA (reference sequence). The CDR3 sequence: CSAPRTRDGPEQFF. CDR3 nucleotide sequence: TGCAGTGCTCCAAGGACCAGGGATGGGCCTGAGCAGTTCTTC.

This clonotype appeared a few times. This chain joins TRBV18 and TRBJ2-2; 8 bases match TRBD2. V lost 3 bases to trimming and J lost 6 bases; unmatched junction nucleotides: 6. Per the germline V gene, CDR1 is KGHSH and CDR2 is LQKENI. CDR3 length: 15 amino acids. DNA for the CDR3: TGTGCCAGCTCACCCAACAGCGGGAGTGCCGGGGAGCTGTTTTTT. It codes for CASSPNSGSAGELFF.

Points on this clonotype: Since a much larger clone is just one base distant, this may be a read error. V gene TRBV2 combines with J gene TRBJ2-5, with D possibly matching TRBD2 (7 bases). CDR1 and CDR2 (germline): SNHLY, FYNNEI. The CDR3 consists of 16 residues. V lost 8 bases to trimming and J lost 5 bases, with 24 bases between them. The DNA of the CDR3 is TGTGCCAGCCGGACTGGGGGGGCGGGAAAGAGGGAGACCCAGTACTTC. Amino acid sequence: CASRTGGAGKRETQYF.

This clonotype was seen repeatedly, ten times or more. Written as DNA, the CDR3 is TGTGCCAGCAGCCCCGGACAAGGAGCCGCTGAAGCTTTCTTT. Protein product: CASSPGQGAAEAFF. The chain is built from TRBV7-9 and TRBJ1-1; tentative D call: TRBD1 (5 bases). V was clipped by 5 bases and J by 6 bases, with 16 bases between them. The germline CDR1 and CDR2 sequences are SEHNR and FQNEAQ (reference sequence). The CDR3 totals 14 residues.

This clonotype was seen at least ten times. The CDR3 is CASSLLSGAKNTEAFF. The CDR3, as DNA: TGTGCCAGCAGTTTATTATCAGGGGCCAAGAACACTGAAGCTTTCTTT. The V and J genes are TRBV27 and TRBJ1-1; the D gene is possibly TRBD1 (6 bases). Germline lookup yields CDR1 MNHEY and CDR2 SMNVEV (reference sequence). Trimming stripped 1 base from V and 1 base from J, with 13 bases between. The CDR3 has 16 residues.

As regards this clonotype: The junction differs from germline at one of its ends, possibly a read error. The V call is TRBV10-3, the J call TRBJ2-3; D tentatively reads TRBD1 or TRBD2 (6 bases each). The CDR3 has 18 amino acids. Per germline, CDR1 ENHRY and CDR2 SYGVKD. CDR3 sequence (DNA): TGTGCCATCAGCCGGGACATGAGCGGGCCTACTAGCACAGATACACAGTATTTT. Translated: CAISRDMSGPTSTDTQYF.

This clonotype was recorded at least ten times. The rearrangement uses TRBV7-2 and TRBJ2-7; D unresolved. Deletions cut 4 bases from V and 4 bases from J, with 5 bases between. In germline, CDR1 is SGHTA, CDR2 FQGNSA. This CDR3 is built from 11 residues. The CDR3 reads CASSSDYEQYF. DNA for the CDR3: TGTGCCAGCAGCTCGGATTACGAGCAGTACTTC.

V gene TRBV29-1 combines with J gene TRBJ2-1; D is ambiguous. V lost 3 bases and J lost 5, with 8 bases in between. The CDR3 length is 12 residues. In germline, CDR1 is SQVTM, CDR2 ANQGSEA. The CDR3 nucleotides are TGCAGCGTTGACCTCTCTCACAATGAGCAGTTCTTC. Translating gives CSVDLSHNEQFF.